This T cell receptor (beta chain) was observed in a study of regulatory T cells in long-lasting Graves disease. Study-wide points: Results may be inaccurate due to the small sample size.

Of note for this clonotype: Antigen unknown.

V was clipped by 3 bases and J by 6 bases, with 12 bases between them. CDR3 length: 14 residues. Germline V lookup: CDR1 SGHDT, CDR2 YYEEEE. CDR3 regions were amplified by Arm-PCR using iRepertoire HTBI primers to build TCR beta libraries. TCRdb used MiXCR to reprocess the multiplex PCR reads, holding one entry per CDR3 protein. The sample holds 200,000 to 250,000 distinct CDR3 sequences, about 17% seen once. Time point defined: newly diagnosed GD, antithyroid drugs for less than 3 months. Making the TCR library involved RNA that had been extracted from PBMCs. Patients with Graves' disease were diagnosed by American Thyroid Association guidelines. EDTA tubes were used for drawing about 9 milliliters of peripheral blood.

This receptor was identified in a female donor with Graves disease. The chain is built from TRBV5-6 and TRBJ1-4, with D possibly matching TRBD1 (5 bases). The source material was peripheral blood mononuclear cells (PBMCs), sampled at new diagnosis, from a patient treated with antithyroid drugs. This chain's CDR3 is CASSWGRLHEKLFF. CDR3 bases: TGTGCCAGCAGCTGGGGCAGACTCCATGAAAAACTGTTTTTT. The variable domain in full, with the rest retrieved from reference TRBV5-6 and TRBJ1-4, is DAGVTQSPTHLIKTRGQQVTLRCSPKSGHDTVSWYQQALGQGPQFIFQYYEEEERQRGNFPDRFSGHQFPNYSSELNVNALLLGDSALYLCASSWGRLHEKLFFGSGTQLSVL.